Below, 22 T cell receptor beta chains from the same sample are listed, as sequenced in a study of OX40 agonist ivuxolimab in advanced cancers. The assay was immunoSEQ multiplex PCR, and TCRdb's table has in-frame clones only and misses some. The sample lists 65,000 to 75,000 clones, approximately 80% seen once, with 6% to 8% in the top ten. The specimen was CD4+ or CD8+ T cells sorted from blood, collected in a trial of the OX40 agonist ivuxolimab. All receptors come from an adult with an advanced solid tumor such as melanoma, head and neck, liver or kidney cancer.

This clone was observed a handful of times. The chain carries TRBV7-8 and TRBJ1-2; no definite D call. The CDR3 is made up of 14 amino acids. V was cut by 0 bases and J by 1 base, with 6 bases left in between. Germline assignment: CDR1 SGHVS and CDR2 FQNEAQ. The CDR3 region is CASSLAGVNYGYTF. CDR3 nucleotide sequence: TGTGCCAGCAGCTTAGCAGGAGTTAACTATGGCTACACCTTC.

The chain joins TRBV7-3 to TRBJ2-3; 7 bases are a match to TRBD1. V lost 4 bases to trimming and J lost 0 bases; unmatched junction nucleotides: 1. Germline V gene lookup returns CDR1 SGHTA and CDR2 FQGTGA. The CDR3 runs to 14 residues. This CDR3 reads CASSSGQSTDTQYF. The CDR3 DNA reads as TGTGCCAGCAGCTCGGGACAGAGCACAGATACGCAGTATTTT.

This chain links TRBV13 with TRBJ2-2; 12 nucleotides line up with TRBD2. The CDR3 is 17 residues long. The ends lost 5 bases at V and 0 bases at J; junction bases unmatched: 4. Germline lookup yields CDR1 PRHDT and CDR2 FYEKMQ (reference sequence). In DNA, the CDR3 is TGTGCCAGCAGCCTGGGACTAGCGGGCCCGAACACCGGGGAGCTGTTTTTT. Encoded protein: CASSLGLAGPNTGELFF.

The chain combines TRBV27 with TRBJ1-4; D is perhaps TRBD1 (6 bases). This CDR3 spans 14 amino acids. The germline CDR1 and CDR2 sequences are MNHEY and SMNVEV (reference sequence). The V end was cut by 6 bases, the J end by 3 bases, with 11 bases between. The chain's CDR3 is CASRKGTPNEKLFF. The CDR3 DNA reads TGTGCCAGCAGGAAGGGGACACCTAATGAAAAACTGTTTTTT.

The chain uses TRBV7-6 and TRBJ2-7, with D tentatively TRBD1 (6 bases). The V and J ends lost 3 bases and 0 bases respectively, with 9 bases between them. Germline-derived CDR1 and CDR2 are SGHVS and FNYEAQ. The length of the CDR3 is 14 residues. CDR3 DNA sequence: TGTGCCAGCAGCTTTACGGACAGCTCCTACGAGCAGTACTTC. This encodes CASSFTDSSYEQYF.

The chain carries TRBV28 and TRBJ2-4; TRBD1 might be the D (5 bases). Germline V gene data show CDR1 as MDHEN and CDR2 as SYDVKM. The CDR3 spans 14 residues. Trimming pared 5 bases from V and 3 bases from J, leaving 11 bases between. The CDR3 nucleotides read TGTGCCAGCAGTGGGATAAGGGGCAAAAACATTCAGTACTTC. This gives the protein CASSGIRGKNIQYF.

The V gene is TRBV10-3, the J gene TRBJ2-7; 8 bases agree with TRBD1. Germline V gene data show CDR1 as ENHRY and CDR2 as SYGVKD. CDR3 size: 12 residues. The trim removed 7 bases at V and 5 bases at J, leaving 4 bases unmatched. Written as DNA, the CDR3 is TGTGCCATCACTCCGGACAGGGACGAGCAGTACTTC. This translates into CAITPDRDEQYF.

The chain uses TRBV11-3 and TRBJ2-2; tentative D call: TRBD2 (8 bases). The CDR3 runs 16 residues. CDR1 and CDR2 (germline): SGHNT, YENEEA. Deletions cut 5 bases from V and 4 bases from J, with 17 bases between. DNA of the CDR3: TGTGCCAGCAGCCAGGGGGTAGCGGGAAGCACCGGGGAGCTGTTTTTT. It specifies CASSQGVAGSTGELFF.

The chain couples TRBV6-1 to TRBJ2-3; 14 bases are shared with TRBD2. This CDR3 spans 19 amino acids. V dropped 4 bases and J dropped 5; count of bases not matched to a gene: 14. Germline V gives CDR1 MNHNS, CDR2 SASEGT. In DNA form, the CDR3 reads TGTGCCAGCAGTGCAGCTACCGGGACTAGCGGGAGCCCGCTAGATACGCAGTATTTT. Protein: CASSAATGTSGSPLDTQYF.

CDR3 protein: CASSELGHRGSPLHF. The CDR3 DNA sequence: TGTGCCAGCAGTGAATTGGGCCACAGAGGGTCACCCCTCCACTTT. This chain joins TRBV2 and TRBJ1-6, with unresolved D. The CDR3 sequence is 15 residues long. In germline, CDR1 is SNHLY, CDR2 FYNNEI. V was trimmed by 2 bases and J by 10 bases, leaving 15 bases between them.

This sequence joins TRBV14 and TRBJ2-1; D possibly corresponds to TRBD2 (5 bases). The germline gives CDR1 SGHDN, CDR2 FVKESK. Trimming left V 3 bases short and J 6 bases short, with 21 bases between. The CDR3 covers 17 residues. The CDR3 nucleotides read TGTGCCAGCAGCCAGAGGCCCGGACTGCTTCTATTCAATGAGCAGTTCTTC. It codes for CASSQRPGLLLFNEQFF.

This chain connects TRBV15 to TRBJ2-7, with 9 bases fitting TRBD1. This CDR3 is 13 amino acids long. With 3 bases clipped from V and 5 bases from J, the junction kept 2 bases outside the gene matches. Germline CDR1 is LNHNV and CDR2 is YYDKDF (reference sequence). CDR3 region: CATSRGTGNEQYF. The CDR3 region has the DNA TGTGCCACCAGCAGGGGGACAGGGAACGAGCAGTACTTC.

The V call is TRBV15, the J call TRBJ2-7; D is uncertain. This CDR3 has 13 residues. V was pared by 0 bases and J by 2 bases, with 5 bases between. The germline V gene encodes CDR1 LNHNV and CDR2 YYDKDF (reference sequence). DNA for the CDR3: TGTGCCACCAGCAGAGAATCGACCTACGAGCAGTACGTC. Translated, it gives CATSRESTYEQYV.

This chain connects TRBV15 to TRBJ1-1; no clear D. The CDR3 spans 18 residues. V was trimmed by 3 bases and J by 0 bases, leaving 20 bases between them. CDR1 and CDR2 (germline): LNHNV, YYDKDF (reference sequence). Here the CDR3 DNA reads TGTGCCACCAGCAGGGTAGACTTCAAGGCAGTCATGAACACTGAAGCTTTCTTT. It specifies CATSRVDFKAVMNTEAFF.

The chain has TRBV5-4 and TRBJ2-1; D is undetermined. The CDR3 runs 12 residues. CDR1 and CDR2 (germline): SGHNT, YYREEE (reference sequence). Between the trimmed V and J ends, which lost 1 base and 9 bases, there was a span of 8 bases. The CDR3 bases are TGTGCCAGCAGCTTGAGGGTTAGTGAGCAGTTCTTC. It encodes CASSLRVSEQFF.

This clone was recorded only once. This chain joins TRBV27 and TRBJ1-3; tentatively, D is TRBD1 (5 bases). The V end lost 4 bases, the J end lost 3 bases, and 13 bases lay between the germline ends. The V gene's germline CDR1 is MNHEY and CDR2 SMNVEV (reference sequence). This CDR3 is built from 15 residues. CDR3: CASSSSSDSGNTIYF. In DNA form, the CDR3 reads TGTGCCAGCAGTTCTTCCAGTGACAGTGGAAACACCATATATTTT.

This rearrangement joins TRBV19 to TRBJ2-1; 11 bases align to TRBD2. CDR1 is LNHDA, CDR2 SQIVND, per germline (reference sequence). This CDR3 has 16 residues. V shed 3 bases and J 4 bases; nucleotides not matched to a gene: 5. This CDR3 reads CASSIATSGVYNEQFF. In DNA form, the CDR3 reads TGTGCCAGTAGTATCGCGACTAGCGGGGTTTACAATGAGCAGTTCTTC.

The sample holds one count of this clone. This chain uses TRBV29-1 with TRBJ1-1; D possibly corresponds to TRBD1 (5 bases). The germline V and J ends were trimmed by 4 bases and 5 bases, with 11 bases remaining between them. Germline-derived CDR1 and CDR2 are SQVTM and ANQGSEA. This CDR3 spans 12 amino acids. CDR3 DNA: TGCAGCGTTGTTCCGGGGACGACTGAAGCTTTCTTT. Translating it yields CSVVPGTTEAFF.

This clone has only a few counts. V gene TRBV7-2 combines with J gene TRBJ1-2, with D perhaps TRBD1 (5 bases). Trimming took off 3 bases at V and 8 bases at J, with 22 bases between the two ends. The CDR3 length is 16 residues. Germline lookup yields CDR1 SGHTA and CDR2 FQGNSA. As DNA, the CDR3 is TGTGCCAGCAGCTTGGGGCGCGGAGGGGCTGGTAGGGGCTACACCTTC. As protein: CASSLGRGGAGRGYTF.

About this clone itself: Distinct nucleotide sequences in the sample also encode this CDR3. V usage is TRBV5-1 and J usage is TRBJ1-6; TRBD1 matches at 8 bases. V trimming: 4 bases; J trimming: 10 bases; junction bases outside the gene matches: 7. The CDR3 runs 14 residues. Looked up from germline, CDR1 is SGHRS and CDR2 is YFSETQ. The CDR3 sequence is CASSPGQGSSPLHF. CDR3 bases: TGCGCCAGCAGCCCCGGACAGGGATCCTCACCCCTCCACTTT.

The V and J genes are TRBV7-8 and TRBJ1-2; D gene uncertain. This CDR3 has 14 residues. Trimming stripped 5 bases from V and 7 bases from J, with 17 bases between. CDR1 is SGHVS and CDR2 is FQNEAQ in the germline V gene. CDR3 sequence: CASSPIRWDGGYTF. The DNA for the CDR3 is TGTGCCAGCAGCCCGATTCGGTGGGATGGTGGCTACACCTTC.

This clone showed up many times. The chain combines TRBV27 with TRBJ2-1; 16 bases align to TRBD2. The CDR3 sequence is 14 residues long. Germline V gives CDR1 MNHEY, CDR2 SMNVEV (reference sequence). The ends lost 6 bases at V and 9 bases at J; junction bases unmatched: 2. CDR3 nucleotides: TGTGCCAGCAGGGGACTAGCGGGAGGGAGTGAGCAGTTCTTC. Translated: CASRGLAGGSEQFF.